One and the same sample provided the 12 T cell receptor beta chains below, sequenced in a study of blood T cell repertoires in COVID-19. Sequencing used immunoSEQ multiplex PCR; TCRdb keeps in-frame clones, though not all of them. The table includes more than 300,000 clones, about nine tenths detected once. The sequenced material came from peripheral blood. The receptors were gathered from a young woman with COVID-19, enrolled during active disease.

This clone was counted once. The chain combines TRBV29-1 with TRBJ2-2; D is perhaps TRBD2 (7 bases). Per germline, CDR1 SQVTM and CDR2 ANQGSEA. This CDR3 is 13 amino acids long. Between the trimmed V and J ends, which lost 5 bases and 6 bases, there was a span of 13 bases. CDR3 sequence (DNA): TGCAGCGTTCGGAAAGGGGGGGCCGGGGAGCTGTTTTTT. Translating it yields CSVRKGGAGELFF.

This clone appeared a few times. The rearrangement uses TRBV19 and TRBJ1-1; TRBD1 is a possible D gene (5 bases). The CDR3 covers 15 residues. Germline CDR1 reads LNHDA; CDR2 reads SQIVND (reference sequence). V was pared by 3 bases and J by 3 bases, with 14 bases between. The chain's CDR3 is CASSIGGLWDTEAFF. Here the CDR3 DNA reads TGTGCCAGTAGTATCGGGGGATTGTGGGACACTGAAGCTTTCTTT. The variable domain in full, with the rest retrieved from reference TRBV19 and TRBJ1-1, is DGGITQSPKYLFRKEGQNVTLSCEQNLNHDAMYWYRQDPGQGLRLIYYSQIVNDFQKGDIAEGYSVSREKKESFPLTVTSAQKNPTAFYLCASSIGGLWDTEAFFGQGTRLTVV.

This chain links TRBV9 with TRBJ1-6; no clear D gene. Trimming cost V 0 bases and J 6 bases, with 7 bases left between them. Germline CDR1 and CDR2: SGDLS and YYNGEE. This CDR3 comprises 14 residues. CDR3: CASSVAGGNSPLHF. The CDR3 DNA is TGTGCCAGCAGCGTAGCCGGAGGTAATTCACCCCTCCACTTT.

Concerning this clone itself: A much larger clone differs by one base, so this may be a read error. CDR3 residues: CASSRQGNYGYTF. CDR3 nucleotides: TGTGCCAGCAGCCGACAGGGGAACTATGGCTACACCTTC. V usage is TRBV11-2 and J usage is TRBJ1-2; 8 bases fit TRBD1. The CDR3 totals 13 residues. Per the germline V gene, CDR1 is SGHAT and CDR2 is FQNNGV. Trimming cost V 5 bases and J 2 bases; bases outside gene matches: 1.

This chain connects TRBV2 to TRBJ2-4, with TRBD2 matching over 10 bases. Germline V CDR1 and CDR2: SNHLY, FYNNEI. The length of the CDR3 is 15 residues. V shed 4 bases, J shed 4 bases, and the junction held 4 bases outside the gene matches. CDR3 amino acids: CASSATSGFKNIQYF. CDR3 coding DNA: TGTGCCAGCAGTGCGACTAGCGGGTTTAAAAACATTCAGTACTTC.

V usage is TRBV10-3 and J usage is TRBJ2-7, with TRBD1 matching 9 bases. Germline V CDR1 and CDR2: ENHRY, SYGVKD. This CDR3 contains 13 residues. V lost 10 bases and J lost 5; bases outside the gene matches: 9. This CDR3 reads CATRTGEVDEQYF. CDR3 DNA: TGTGCCACGCGGACAGGGGAGGTGGACGAGCAGTACTTC.

This chain links TRBV12-3 or TRBV12-4 with TRBJ2-7; TRBD1 might be the D (7 bases). Trimming shortened V by 6 bases and J by 4 bases, and 13 bases separated the two germline ends. The CDR3 totals 13 residues. The CDR3 protein is CASRRAGGYEQYF. The CDR3 nucleotides are TGTGCCAGCAGGAGGGCAGGGGGGTACGAGCAGTACTTC.

The CDR3 here is CASSPQVGVPTGELFF. The CDR3 region has the DNA TGTGCCAGCAGCCCCCAGGTAGGGGTGCCCACCGGGGAGCTGTTTTTT. V gene TRBV3-1 (or the pseudogene TRBV3-2) combines with J gene TRBJ2-2; D is perhaps TRBD1 (5 bases). The V end was cut by 4 bases, the J end by 4 bases, with 16 bases between. CDR3 size: 16 residues. Germline CDR1 and CDR2: LGHDT and YNNKEL (reference sequence).

The chain joins TRBV7-2 to TRBJ1-4; 11 bases agree with TRBD1. The trim removed 6 bases at V and 8 bases at J, leaving 5 bases unmatched. The CDR3 covers 14 residues. Germline V gene data show CDR1 as SGHTA and CDR2 as FQGNSA. Here the CDR3 DNA reads TGTGCCAGCAGACGGGACAGGGGGACGGAAAAACTGTTTTTT. Residues: CASRRDRGTEKLFF.

This sequence joins TRBV19 and TRBJ1-4; tentatively, D is TRBD1 (5 bases). CDR1 is LNHDA and CDR2 is SQIVND in the germline V gene (reference sequence). V lost 7 bases, J lost 2 bases, and 8 bases lay in between. The CDR3 covers 13 residues. This CDR3 reads CASKGLTNEKLFF. Here the CDR3 DNA reads TGTGCCAGTAAGGGGCTCACTAATGAAAAACTGTTTTTT.

The gene calls are TRBV6-2 or TRBV6-3 and TRBJ2-1; 7 bases map to TRBD2. V shed 2 bases and J 7 bases; nucleotides not matched to a gene: 5. Germline CDR1 and CDR2: MNHEY and SVGEGT. The CDR3 sequence is 14 residues long. DNA for the CDR3: TGTGCCAGCAGTTACCCGGGGGGTACGAATGAGCAGTTCTTC. Amino acids: CASSYPGGTNEQFF.

There are a few counts of this clone. J is TRBJ2-3 and V is TRBV19; D unclear. The CDR3 is 8 residues long. Germline V gene data show CDR1 as LNHDA and CDR2 as SQIVND (reference sequence). The V end was cut by 7 bases, the J end by 11 bases, with 4 bases between. The CDR3 coding sequence is TGTGCCAGTATCCAGCAGTATTTT. Its protein is CASIQQYF.